Listed below are T cell receptor beta chains from one sample, sequenced in a study of T cell responses to AZD1222 COVID-19 vaccine. Data came from immunoSEQ multiplex PCR; TCRdb stores just in-frame clones and leaves some out. There are 65,000 to 95,000 clones in the sample; about 91% occur only once, and roughly 6.4% lies in the top ten. The sequences come from peripheral blood, collected on day 0 of MenACWY control vaccination. These receptors were obtained from an adult in good health. Both conserved end residues are part of each CDR3.

V	length	J	CDR3
TRBV6-2/TRBV6-3	14	TRBJ1-3	CASSYGGSGNTIYF
TRBV6-5	14	TRBJ1-4	CASRPQGFGEKLFF
TRBV30	13	TRBJ1-6	CAWMMYRNSPLHF
TRBV9	15	TRBJ1-6	CASSVAPDSGSPLHF
TRBV5-6	16	TRBJ1-3	CASSLIASGRGNTIYF
TRBV19	18	TRBJ1-3	CASSIDSTTGTLGNTIYF
TRBV5-6	15	TRBJ2-5	CASSSTGQGGETQYF
TRBV2	17	TRBJ1-6	CASSGSGLIPYNSPLHF
TRBV9	13	TRBJ1-1	CASSATVNTEAFF
TRBV29-1	13	TRBJ2-5	CSVTGTGGETQYF
TRBV7-2	13	TRBJ2-7	CASSGRNSYEQYF
TRBV2	15	TRBJ2-1	CASSEAGGLDNEQFF
TRBV19	15	TRBJ2-7	CASSAPGQGFYEQYF
TRBV10-2	15	TRBJ1-6	CASSGGGDRGSPLHF
TRBV19	14	TRBJ1-6	CASSIRGGNSPLHF
TRBV2	16	TRBJ2-1	CASRRTGDRTYNEQFF
TRBV18	15	TRBJ2-2	CASSPGQPSTGELFF
TRBV7-2	16	TRBJ1-5	CASRLGGTDSNQPQHF
TRBV7-9	14	TRBJ2-7	CASSLDGLSYEQYF
TRBV10-1	15	TRBJ2-7	CASSEGGQGTYEQYF
TRBV7-9	13	TRBJ2-1	CASLGGAGNEQFF
TRBV7-3	15	TRBJ2-1	CASSLRGGVDNEQFF
TRBV28	15	TRBJ1-2	CASSVYYRANYGYTF
TRBV3-1/TRBV3-2	10	TRBJ2-5	CASSQLTQYF
TRBV7-8	13	TRBJ1-1	CASSYGTDTEAFF
TRBV5-1	16	TRBJ1-6	CASSPDGTANNSPLHF
TRBV7-2	19	TRBJ2-1	CASSLGGDRGLRTYNEQFF
TRBV19	12	TRBJ2-1	CASSIGTGGEFF
TRBV6-5	13	TRBJ1-3	CASRHLSGNTIYF
TRBV5-6	14	TRBJ2-5	CASRGTGGPETQYF
TRBV19	17	TRBJ2-1	CASSIDLAGGPVDEQFF
TRBV6-5	14	TRBJ2-3	CASSQDRGLATQYF
TRBV6-2/TRBV6-3	16	TRBJ2-5	CASSYSSAGGSETQYF
TRBV19	14	TRBJ2-3	CASSLGQGADTQYF
TRBV14	14	TRBJ2-3	CASSQVSSTDTQYF
TRBV13	15	TRBJ2-3	CASSATSGAADTQYF
TRBV7-3	14	TRBJ2-5	CASSSGLAGETQYF
TRBV3-1/TRBV3-2	14	TRBJ2-2	CASSPWSNTGELFF
TRBV19	15	TRBJ2-1	CASSQRAGVYNEQFF
TRBV5-8	15	TRBJ2-7	CASSFQGNSHYEQYF
TRBV19	15	TRBJ2-4	CASSTGPLAKNIQYF
TRBV6-5	14	TRBJ2-5	CASTSGGGQETQYF
TRBV4-3	16	TRBJ2-7	CASSQSSWGLPYEQYF
TRBV7-2	14	TRBJ2-5	CASSLGTARETQYF
TRBV28	13	TRBJ1-5	CATYTTPNQPQHF
TRBV6-7	17	TRBJ2-7	CASSYYIRGPNSYEQYF
TRBV11-2	15	TRBJ2-7	CASSFGGALSYEQYF
TRBV11-2	16	TRBJ1-4	CASSEAGGSKGEKLFF
TRBV24-1	14	TRBJ2-5	CATSDQGFGETQYF
TRBV5-8	13	TRBJ2-7	CASSLWVTYEQYF
TRBV28	12	TRBJ1-1	CASSLRGAEAFF
TRBV7-3	17	TRBJ2-1	CASSRRPTGARDNEQFF